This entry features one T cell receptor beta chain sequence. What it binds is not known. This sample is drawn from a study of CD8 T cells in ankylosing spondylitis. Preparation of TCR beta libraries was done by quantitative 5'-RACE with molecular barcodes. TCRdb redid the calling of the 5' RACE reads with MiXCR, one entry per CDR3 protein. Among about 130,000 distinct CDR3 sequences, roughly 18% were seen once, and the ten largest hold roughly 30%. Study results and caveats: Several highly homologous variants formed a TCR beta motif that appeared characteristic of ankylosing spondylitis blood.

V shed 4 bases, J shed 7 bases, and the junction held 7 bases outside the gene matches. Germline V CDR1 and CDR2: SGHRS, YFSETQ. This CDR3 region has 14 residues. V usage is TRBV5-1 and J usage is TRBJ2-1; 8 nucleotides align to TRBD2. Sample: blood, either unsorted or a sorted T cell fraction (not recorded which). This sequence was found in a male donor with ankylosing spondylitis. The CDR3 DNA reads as TGCGCCAGCAGCCTACCGGGAGGGCCGAATGAGCAGTTCTTC. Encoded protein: CASSLPGGPNEQFF.